These 19 T cell receptor beta chains share one sample of origin, sequenced in a study of CD8 T cells in Susac syndrome. Reverse transcription of about 0.45 to 1 ug RNA was carried out with random hexamers. MiXCR, run by TCRdb on the immunoSEQ multiplex PCR reads, gives a single entry per CDR3 protein. The data contain tens of thousands of distinct CDR3 sequences, roughly nine tenths of them singletons. Sequencing was performed on CD8+ T cells from PBMCs. Receptor source: a human donor with multiple sclerosis.

The J gene is TRBJ2-3, the V gene TRBV6-2 or TRBV6-3, with 7 nucleotides matching TRBD2. V trimming: 2 bases; J trimming: 10 bases; junction bases outside the gene matches: 12. The V gene's germline CDR1 is MNHEY and CDR2 SVGEGT. The CDR3 length is 15 residues. CDR3: CASSYRTSSGGAQYF. The CDR3 DNA is TGTGCCAGCAGTTACCGAACCTCCTCGGGGGGAGCGCAGTATTTT.

The CDR3 DNA reads as TGTGCCAACTCCGGGGGGGGGCTCAACACCGGGGAGCTGTTTTTT. It is translated as CANSGGGLNTGELFF. The V gene is TRBV12-3 or TRBV12-4, the J gene TRBJ2-2, with 8 bases lining up with TRBD2. The trim removed 10 bases at V and 2 bases at J, leaving 9 bases unmatched. CDR3 length: 15 residues.

There are a few counts of this clonotype. The V call is TRBV5-4, the J call TRBJ2-3; 8 bases match TRBD1. The CDR3 loop spans 13 amino acids. The V gene end was trimmed by 5 bases and the J gene end by 1 base; junction bases not matched to a gene: 0. Germline V gives CDR1 SGHNT, CDR2 YYREEE (reference sequence). DNA for the CDR3: TGTGCCAGCAGGGACAGGGGCACAGATACGCAGTATTTT. This codes for CASRDRGTDTQYF.

The chain links TRBV9 to TRBJ1-3; possibly TRBD1 for D (6 bases). The germline gives CDR1 SGDLS, CDR2 YYNGEE. This CDR3 region has 13 residues. Between the trimmed V and J ends, which lost 2 bases and 4 bases, there was a span of 7 bases. CDR3 amino acids: CASSVDSGNTIYF. Here the CDR3 DNA reads TGTGCCAGCAGCGTGGACAGCGGAAACACCATATATTTT.

J is TRBJ2-7 and V is TRBV7-9; D is tentatively TRBD1 or TRBD2 (6 bases each). This CDR3 has 17 residues. Trimming cost V 1 base and J 2 bases, with 18 bases left between them. Germline V gene sequence: CDR1 SEHNR, CDR2 FQNEAQ (reference sequence). The CDR3 DNA reads TGTGCCAGCAGCTTAGGGGGCGGGGCAGGGGCCCCCTACGAGCAGTACTTC. Translated, it gives CASSLGGGAGAPYEQYF.

The rearrangement links TRBV12-5 to TRBJ2-1; D is perhaps TRBD1 (6 bases). V was shortened by 5 bases and J by 6 bases, with 17 bases between the two germline ends. The CDR3 contains 15 residues. Germline loops: CDR1 LGHNT, CDR2 FRNRAP. CDR3 loop: CASGIATGKVNEQFF. CDR3 nucleotides: TGTGCTAGTGGTATCGCCACAGGGAAGGTCAATGAGCAGTTCTTC. The complete variable domain, with remaining parts taken from reference TRBV12-5 and TRBJ2-1, reads DARVTQTPRHKVTEMGQEVTMRCQPILGHNTVFWYRQTMMQGLELLAYFRNRAPLDDSGMPKDRFSAEMPDATLATLKIQPSEPRDSAVYFCASGIATGKVNEQFFGPGTRLTVL.

In its sample, this clonotype was seen once. The V call is TRBV6-2 or TRBV6-3, the J call TRBJ2-7; either TRBD1 or TRBD2 may supply D (5 bases each). Germline V gene data show CDR1 as MNHEY and CDR2 as SVGEGT. The CDR3 is made up of 14 amino acids. V was clipped by 2 bases and J by 4 bases, with 12 bases between them. The CDR3 DNA reads as TGTGCCAGCAGTTACGGGGCAGGCGGGTACGAGCAGTACTTC. It is translated as CASSYGAGGYEQYF.

V usage is TRBV18 and J usage is TRBJ1-5, with D hard to call. The CDR3 consists of 15 residues. CDR1 is KGHSH, CDR2 LQKENI, per germline. Trimming left V 0 bases short and J 0 bases short, with 6 bases between. This CDR3 is CASSPPGDSNQPQHF. The CDR3 nucleotides are TGTGCCAGCTCACCACCAGGAGATAGCAATCAGCCCCAGCATTTT.

The V gene is TRBV27, the J gene TRBJ1-5; D remains unclear. Germline V CDR1 and CDR2: MNHEY, SMNVEV (reference sequence). Trimming pared 5 bases from V and 0 bases from J, leaving 11 bases between. CDR3 length: 15 amino acids. This chain's CDR3 is CASSIVKGSNQPQHF. CDR3 bases: TGTGCCAGCAGTATCGTAAAAGGTAGCAATCAGCCCCAGCATTTT.

The chain is built from TRBV11-2 and TRBJ2-1; 7 bases are a match to TRBD2. The trim removed 1 base at V and 4 bases at J, leaving 10 bases unmatched. Germline V gene data show CDR1 as SGHAT and CDR2 as FQNNGV. This CDR3 is built from 17 residues. The CDR3 is CASSLVGLAELYNEQFF. The CDR3 region has the DNA TGTGCCAGCAGCTTAGTAGGGCTAGCGGAGCTTTACAATGAGCAGTTCTTC.

This sequence joins TRBV13 and TRBJ2-7; D is undetermined. The germline gives CDR1 PRHDT, CDR2 FYEKMQ (reference sequence). The CDR3 has 14 amino acids. V lost 2 bases and J 4 bases, leaving 12 bases between the germline ends. The CDR3: CASSLTERDYEQYF. The CDR3 nucleotides read TGTGCCAGCAGCTTAACTGAAAGAGATTACGAGCAGTACTTC.

The chain links TRBV19 to TRBJ2-1; D might be TRBD2 (5 bases). Germline values: CDR1 LNHDA, CDR2 SQIVND (reference sequence). V gave up 10 bases and J gave up 4 bases, with 14 bases separating them. CDR3 size: 13 residues. This CDR3 is CAISRTVYNEQFF. CDR3 coding DNA: TGTGCCATCTCAAGGACTGTATACAATGAGCAGTTCTTC.

The chain uses TRBV2 and TRBJ1-6; 9 bases are a match to TRBD1. Trimming cost V 6 bases and J 2 bases; bases outside gene matches: 5. The CDR3 consists of 16 residues. CDR1 is SNHLY and CDR2 is FYNNEI in the germline V gene. The CDR3 nucleotides read TGTGCCAGCAGATGGACAGGGGACCCCTATAATTCACCCCTCCACTTT. This gives the protein CASRWTGDPYNSPLHF.

V and J are TRBV28 and TRBJ1-5; the D is unclear. V was clipped by 4 bases and J by 3 bases, with 16 bases between them. This CDR3 contains 16 residues. Looked up from germline, CDR1 is MDHEN and CDR2 is SYDVKM. The CDR3 is CASSSPSGLINQPQHF. Here the CDR3 DNA reads TGTGCCAGCAGTTCTCCCAGTGGACTAATCAATCAGCCCCAGCATTTT.

The J gene is TRBJ1-2, the V gene TRBV4-1; D not certain. V was pared by 1 base and J by 8 bases, with 17 bases between. This CDR3 is built from 15 residues. Germline V gene sequence: CDR1 MGHRA, CDR2 YSYEKL. In DNA form, the CDR3 reads TGCGCCAGCAGCCAAGTGCGGGGAGGGAACGACGGCTACACCTTC. Translation: CASSQVRGGNDGYTF.

This clonotype was found a few times. The gene calls are TRBV5-1 and TRBJ2-6; 9 nucleotides line up with TRBD1. Germline loops: CDR1 SGHRS, CDR2 YFSETQ. V was clipped by 2 bases and J by 0 bases; unmatched bases: 6. The CDR3 totals 18 residues. CDR3 bases: TGCGCCAGCAGCTTTACAGGGGGCATTAGCTCTGGGGCCAACGTCCTGACTTTC. This gives the protein CASSFTGGISSGANVLTF.

DNA of the CDR3: TGTGCCAGCAGTGCGAGAGGATACGAGCAGTACTTC. Its translation is CASSARGYEQYF. V and J are TRBV2 and TRBJ2-7; D ambiguous. This CDR3 is built from 12 residues. Between the trimmed V and J ends, which lost 4 bases and 4 bases, there was a span of 8 bases. Germline CDR1 is SNHLY and CDR2 is FYNNEI.

A few counts support this clonotype. The CDR3 region is CASTITGGTEAFF. CDR3 nucleotides: TGTGCCAGCACCATAACAGGGGGCACTGAAGCTTTCTTT. V usage is TRBV2 and J usage is TRBJ1-1, with 8 bases that match TRBD1. From germline, CDR1 is SNHLY and CDR2 FYNNEI. This CDR3 comprises 13 residues. With V trimmed by 7 bases and J by 4 bases, 5 bases remained unmatched.

V is TRBV9 and J is TRBJ2-2; 11 positions agree with TRBD1. V gave up 4 bases and J gave up 1 base; unmatched junction bases: 3. CDR1 is SGDLS and CDR2 is YYNGEE in the germline V gene. This CDR3 is 16 amino acids long. The CDR3 DNA follows: TGTGCCAGCAGCTTGGGACAGGGGGTGAACACCGGGGAGCTGTTTTTT. The encoded protein is CASSLGQGVNTGELFF.